This T cell receptor beta chain was observed in a study of long-term antiretroviral therapy in people with HIV. Broader study findings: Diversity went up after ART and still fell short of transplant donor controls. Control repertoires displayed wider CDR3 length ranges than the HIV repertoires.

Germline loops: CDR1 LNHDA, CDR2 SQIVND (reference sequence). Trimming took off 1 base at V and 7 bases at J, with 5 bases between the two ends. The length of the CDR3 is 12 residues. This clone came up a few times. The antigen remains unidentified. The sample holds other DNA sequences that translate to the same CDR3. Participants living with HIV all received treatment in the United States. The cryopreserved samples used held about 0.95-10 million PBMC prior to extraction of DNA. The assay used was immunoSEQ (version v3.0), run at survey level. TCRdb's table, derived via immunoSEQ multiplex PCR, lists solely in-frame clones and lacks some. In the table there are under 50,000 clones, 86% of which are singletons.

The clonotype comes from a woman in her fifties or sixties with HIV. This sequence joins TRBV19 and TRBJ1-5; D unclear. Source: unsorted PBMCs, taken 1.2 years after starting antiretroviral therapy. The CDR3 nucleotides are TGTGCCAGTAGTATAGTCGGACAGCCCCAGCATTTT. The encoded protein is CASSIVGQPQHF.